These 21 T cell receptor beta chains share one sample of origin, sequenced in a study of identical twins. TCRdb itself ran the 5' RACE reads through MiXCR, one entry per CDR3 protein. The sample includes about 470,000 distinct CDR3 sequences, roughly 26% seen only once; the top ten take around 3%. This sample also appeared in a second study, on T cells expressing NK-cell markers.

Material for sequencing was CD4+ T cells sorted from blood. The receptor source for this set is a woman aged 18-29 years in good health.

This clonotype occurred a few times. The rearrangement links TRBV14 to TRBJ2-7, with D hard to call. The CDR3 length is 13 residues. Germline CDR1 SGHDN, CDR2 FVKESK. The V end was cut by 5 bases, the J end by 9 bases, with 17 bases between. CDR3 coding DNA: TGTGCCAGCAGCGTGACCCTCTCTGGTGGGCAGTACTTC. It is translated as CASSVTLSGGQYF.

This clonotype was counted a few times. V usage is TRBV3-1 and J usage is TRBJ2-5, with D unresolved. Germline V gives CDR1 LGHDT, CDR2 YNNKEL (reference sequence). This CDR3 has 15 amino acids. Trimming stripped 3 bases from V and 5 bases from J, with 16 bases between. CDR3: CASSQLGVDFETQYF. CDR3 nucleotide sequence: TGTGCCAGCAGCCAGCTCGGTGTTGACTTTGAGACCCAGTACTTC.

This clonotype turned up a few times. V and J are TRBV15 and TRBJ2-3; D perhaps matches TRBD2 (5 bases). Germline V lookup: CDR1 LNHNV, CDR2 YYDKDF (reference sequence). Trimming removed 2 bases at V and 2 bases at J, with 20 bases between. There are 18 residues in the CDR3. The chain's CDR3 is CATSRPAGSRGVTDTQYF. In nucleotides, the CDR3 is TGTGCCACCAGCAGACCGGCGGGCTCACGGGGAGTCACAGATACGCAGTATTTT.

This chain links TRBV4-1 with TRBJ1-5; perhaps TRBD1 as D (5 bases). The CDR3 spans 16 residues. Germline CDR1 is MGHRA and CDR2 is YSYEKL. Trimming took off 4 bases at V and 2 bases at J, with 15 bases between the two ends. DNA of the CDR3: TGCGCCAGCAGCCGGAGGTGGCAGGGCGGCAATCAGCCCCAGCATTTT. Protein: CASSRRWQGGNQPQHF.

This clonotype was seen more than once but under ten times. This chain links TRBV5-1 with TRBJ2-5, with 8 bases identical to TRBD1. CDR3 length: 16 residues. Trimming removed 0 bases from V and 4 bases from J; junction bases left unmatched: 8. CDR1 and CDR2 (germline): SGHRS, YFSETQ. The CDR3 spells CASSLVQGGPGETQYF. CDR3 nucleotides: TGCGCCAGCAGCTTGGTACAGGGGGGACCAGGAGAGACCCAGTACTTC.

This clonotype came up a few times. The chain couples TRBV20-1 to TRBJ2-1; D is perhaps TRBD1 or TRBD2 (7 bases each). This CDR3 is built from 15 residues. CDR1 and CDR2 from the germline V gene are DFQATT and SNEGSKA (reference sequence). Trimming left V 0 bases short and J 7 bases short, with 16 bases between. The CDR3 spells CSARDPRQGGNEQFF. DNA of the CDR3: TGCAGTGCTAGAGATCCCAGACAGGGAGGGAATGAGCAGTTCTTC.

The chain couples TRBV6-6 to TRBJ1-2; 8 nucleotides match TRBD1. Unmatched junction bases numbered 7, after V lost 5 bases and J lost 8 bases. The germline V gene encodes CDR1 MNHNY and CDR2 SVGAGI (reference sequence). CDR3 length: 13 residues. The chain's CDR3 is CASSLDRVGGYTF. Written as DNA, the CDR3 is TGTGCCAGCAGTCTGGACAGGGTGGGGGGCTACACCTTC.

This clonotype was picked up a small number of times. The genes are TRBV4-2 and TRBJ2-3; D perhaps matches TRBD2 (5 bases). Trimming cost V 0 bases and J 6 bases, with 13 bases left between them. Germline V gene data show CDR1 as LGHNA and CDR2 as YNFKEQ. This CDR3 has 15 amino acids. The CDR3 nucleotides are TGTGCCAGCAGCCAAGAGGCGGCTAGGAGGGATACGCAGTATTTT. This codes for CASSQEAARRDTQYF.

The genes are TRBV12-3 or TRBV12-4 and TRBJ2-7; 11 nucleotides align to TRBD2. The V and J ends lost 6 bases and 4 bases, in that order; junction bases with no gene match: 5. The CDR3 loop spans 14 amino acids. CDR3 bases: TGTGCCAGCAGGCAGACTAGCGGGAAATACGAGCAGTACTTC. Amino acids: CASRQTSGKYEQYF.

This clonotype has a handful of counts. The rearrangement links TRBV12-3 or TRBV12-4 to TRBJ1-1; 7 bases are shared with TRBD1. CDR3 length: 16 residues. V shed 3 bases, J shed 1 base, and the junction held 8 bases outside the gene matches. CDR3: CASSLNRGEENTEAFF. The CDR3, as DNA: TGTGCCAGCAGTTTGAACAGGGGCGAAGAGAACACTGAAGCTTTCTTT.

V gene TRBV2 combines with J gene TRBJ2-5; TRBD1 agrees at 10 bases. The CDR3 has 15 residues. After removal of 8 bases from V and 5 bases from J, the junction contained 11 bases not matched to a gene. Looked up from germline, CDR1 is SNHLY and CDR2 is FYNNEI. The CDR3 here is CASGRPGTGAETQYF. CDR3 nucleotides: TGTGCCAGCGGAAGACCCGGGACAGGGGCCGAGACCCAGTACTTC. Full variable domain (outside the CDR3, taken from reference TRBV2 and TRBJ2-5): EPEVTQTPSHQVTQMGQEVILRCVPISNHLYFYWYRQILGQKVEFLVSFYNNEISEKSEIFDDQFSVERPDGSNFTLKIRSTKLEDSAMYFCASGRPGTGAETQYFGPGTRLLVL.

This chain uses TRBV3-1 with TRBJ2-5; possibly TRBD2 for D (5 bases). Germline values: CDR1 LGHDT, CDR2 YNNKEL (reference sequence). V was cut by 3 bases and J by 6 bases, with 20 bases left in between. This CDR3 region has 16 residues. CDR3: CASSQSQDFSSKTQYF. For the CDR3, the DNA is TGTGCCAGCAGCCAGTCCCAGGACTTCAGCTCGAAGACCCAGTACTTC.

This clonotype was counted between two and nine times. The V and J genes are TRBV7-2 and TRBJ1-1, with 8 positions matching TRBD1. This CDR3 spans 14 amino acids. CDR1 and CDR2 (germline): SGHTA, FQGNSA. J was trimmed by 7 bases and V by 2 bases; bases with no gene match: 6. DNA for the CDR3: TGTGCCAGCAGCTTATCAGGGGGCGCGGGTGAAGCTTTCTTT. Protein: CASSLSGGAGEAFF.

This chain links TRBV11-2 with TRBJ2-3, with D tentatively TRBD2 (6 bases). Trimming pared 5 bases from V and 3 bases from J, leaving 12 bases between. The CDR3 covers 14 residues. The V gene's germline CDR1 is SGHAT and CDR2 FQNNGV. The CDR3 region is CASSTGVGTDTQYF. The CDR3 nucleotides are TGTGCCAGCAGCACGGGAGTTGGGACAGATACGCAGTATTTT. Full variable domain (missing parts from reference TRBV11-2 and TRBJ2-3): EAGVAQSPRYKIIEKRQSVAFWCNPISGHATLYWYQQILGQGPKLLIQFQNNGVVDDSQLPKDRFSAERLKGVDSTLKIQPAKLEDSAVYLCASSTGVGTDTQYFGPGTRLTVL.

This rearrangement joins TRBV12-3 or TRBV12-4 to TRBJ2-7; maybe TRBD2 (6 bases). This CDR3 has 14 residues. V dropped 7 bases and J dropped 0 bases, with 13 bases sitting between them. The CDR3 DNA follows: TGTGCCAGCACGGGCGGGGTGGCCTCCTACGAGCAGTACTTC. This gives the protein CASTGGVASYEQYF.

This clonotype turned up a few times. The chain uses TRBV20-1 and TRBJ1-5, with unresolved D. The CDR3 is 14 amino acids. The germline V and J ends were trimmed by 3 bases and 4 bases, with 13 bases remaining between them. Germline V CDR1 and CDR2: DFQATT, SNEGSKA (reference sequence). The CDR3: CSASRGPPNQPQHF. CDR3 DNA sequence: TGCAGTGCTAGCCGTGGGCCTCCTAATCAGCCCCAGCATTTT.

The V call is TRBV11-2, the J call TRBJ2-1; tentative D call: TRBD2 (5 bases). Trimming took 1 base from V and 10 from J, leaving 14 bases between them. The CDR3 sequence is 14 residues long. Per germline, CDR1 SGHAT and CDR2 FQNNGV. CDR3 in amino acids: CASSLAPGFVEQFF. CDR3 nucleotides: TGTGCCAGCAGCTTAGCACCGGGATTTGTGGAGCAGTTCTTC.

This chain joins TRBV11-3 and TRBJ2-1, with D perhaps TRBD2 (7 bases). The germline V gene has CDR1 SGHNT and CDR2 YENEEA. Between the trimmed V and J ends, which lost 5 bases and 5 bases, there was a span of 19 bases. This CDR3 region has 16 residues. The CDR3 is CASSIRGGRHDNEQFF. As DNA, the CDR3 is TGTGCCAGCAGCATACGCGGGGGCCGCCATGACAATGAGCAGTTCTTC.

CDR3 nucleotides: TGTGCCAGCGCCCTATCTAGCGGGGAGCTGTTTTTT. This encodes CASALSSGELFF. This rearrangement joins TRBV7-9 to TRBJ2-2; D call uncertain. From germline, CDR1 is SEHNR and CDR2 FQNEAQ (reference sequence). V gave up 8 bases and J gave up 7 bases, with 11 bases separating them. The CDR3 loop spans 12 amino acids.

This sequence joins TRBV5-1 and TRBJ1-1, with no clear D. In germline, CDR1 is SGHRS, CDR2 YFSETQ. The V and J ends lost 4 bases and 2 bases respectively, with 9 bases between them. The CDR3 consists of 13 residues. The CDR3 DNA is TGCGCCAGCAGCACCCGAGTTAACACTGAAGCTTTCTTT. It codes for CASSTRVNTEAFF.

The chain uses TRBV2 and TRBJ1-5; the D is unclear. This CDR3 is 14 amino acids long. Deletions cut 6 bases from V and 4 bases from J, with 13 bases between. The germline CDR1 and CDR2 sequences are SNHLY and FYNNEI. The CDR3 sequence: CASRSGPNNQPQHF. As DNA, the CDR3 is TGTGCCAGCAGGTCCGGGCCTAATAATCAGCCCCAGCATTTT.